This T cell receptor beta chain originates from a study of T cell responses to AZD1222 COVID-19 vaccine. Study-level findings and limits: Females outnumbered males among donors, who were mostly white British; clonal diversity was possibly underestimated. Among spike-specific TCRs, nearly half reportedly target unmutated variant regions.

Note on this clone: Its antigen is currently unknown.

Profiled with immunoSEQ multiplex PCR; TCRdb holds only in-frame clones, not every one. The data show 100,000 to 150,000 clones, 89% seen once. CDR3 length: 14 amino acids. Germline V gene lookup returns CDR1 SGHTA and CDR2 FQGNSA. V gave up 2 bases and J gave up 3 bases, with 8 bases separating them. The chain carries TRBV7-2 and TRBJ2-1; D possibly corresponds to TRBD2 (5 bases). The sequence derives from an adult in good health. The sample was peripheral blood, taken on day 0 of AZD1222 vaccination. The CDR3 is CASSLLLDYNEQFF. The CDR3, as DNA: TGTGCCAGCAGCTTATTACTAGACTACAATGAGCAGTTCTTC.